This TCR beta chain was recorded in a study of beta chain features in type 1 diabetes. Study-level background: Age, gender, cell numbers and subset yield matched between patients and controls.

Since all of the isolated RNA was reverse transcribed, expressed TCRB transcripts were what got sequenced. Sequencing was performed with immunoSEQ multiplex PCR; in TCRdb, only in-frame clones are kept and a portion is missing. Altogether under 550,000 clones are present, roughly 11% being singletons, with the ten largest covering more than 0.045%. Study findings and constraints: A greater similarity of naive, central memory and Treg TCRB repertoires was seen among patients than among healthy donors. PCR may have favored shorter templates equally in patients and controls.

V lost 4 bases and J 1 base, leaving 6 bases between the germline ends. CDR3 size: 12 residues. CDR1 SQVTM and CDR2 ANQGSEA come from the germline V gene. Using CD45RO/CCR7/CD25/CD127/CD95/CD27, CD4+ naive, central memory, regulatory and stem cell-like memory cells were sorted. A remark on this clone: Its antigen is not identified. This specimen includes other DNA sequences encoding the same CDR3.

This clonotype was obtained from a woman in her late teens or twenties in good health. The specimen sequenced was naive CD4+ T cells from blood. This chain uses TRBV29-1 with TRBJ2-3, with D perhaps assigned TRBD1 or TRBD2 (5 bases each). CDR3 sequence: CSVGGGTDTQYF. The DNA for the CDR3 is TGCAGCGTTGGAGGGGGCACAGATACGCAGTATTTT.